This T cell receptor beta chain emerged from a study of brain T cells in children with intractable seizures. This clone came up once. The antigen remains undetermined. Documented time point: blood from clinic visit 5 months post-surgery; TSC patient then seizure free. The sequenced cases were selected for having the highest brain T cell transcript signatures. Overall study findings and caveats: Pre- and post-surgery blood differed in depth, so pre-surgery absences may be undersampling.

Method: immunoSEQ multiplex PCR; TCRdb's copy keeps in-frame clones and lacks some. Counted here are around 340,000 clones, roughly 92% occurring once; the ten biggest clones make up 5.5% to 6%. Germline lookup yields CDR1 SGHTA and CDR2 FQGTGA. Trimming shortened V by 5 bases and J by 0 bases, and 11 bases separated the two germline ends. CDR3 size: 15 residues. The clonotype was recovered from a boy under three years old with tuberous sclerosis and intractable seizures. Source: peripheral blood, taken roughly 5 months after surgery. This chain uses TRBV7-3 with TRBJ1-3, with D possibly being TRBD1 (5 bases). The CDR3 protein is CASSTGPHSGNTIYF. CDR3 DNA: TGTGCCAGCAGCACAGGACCGCACTCTGGAAACACCATATATTTT.